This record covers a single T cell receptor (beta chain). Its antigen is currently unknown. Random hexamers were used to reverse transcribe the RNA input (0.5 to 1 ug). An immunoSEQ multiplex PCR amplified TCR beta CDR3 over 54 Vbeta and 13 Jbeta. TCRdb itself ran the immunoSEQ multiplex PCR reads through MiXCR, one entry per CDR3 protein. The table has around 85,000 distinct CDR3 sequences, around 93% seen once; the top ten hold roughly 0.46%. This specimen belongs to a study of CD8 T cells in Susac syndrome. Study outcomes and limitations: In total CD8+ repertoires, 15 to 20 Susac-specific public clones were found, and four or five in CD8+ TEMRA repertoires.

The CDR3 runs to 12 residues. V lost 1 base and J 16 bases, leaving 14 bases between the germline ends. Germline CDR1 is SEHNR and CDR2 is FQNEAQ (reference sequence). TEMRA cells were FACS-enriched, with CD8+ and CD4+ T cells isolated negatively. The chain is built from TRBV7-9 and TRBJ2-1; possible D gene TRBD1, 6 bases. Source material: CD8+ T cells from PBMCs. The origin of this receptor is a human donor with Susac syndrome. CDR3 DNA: TGTGCCAGCAGCTTAGATGGACAGCGGTTATTCTTC. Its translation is CASSLDGQRLFF.